What follows is one TCR beta chain and its context. As yet, its antigen is unknown. TRB cDNA was prepared as libraries by UMI-labeled 5' RACE. TCRdb reprocessed the 5' RACE reads; each CDR3 protein has one entry and no DNA is given. The table gives tens of thousands of distinct CDR3 sequences; the top ten clones make up 0.5% to 0.6% of it. The data stem from a study of CXCR3-negative and CXCR3-positive naive CD8 T cells. Study conclusions and caveats: Naive cells positive for CXCR3 carried more hydrophobic TRB CDR3s than CXCR3-negative ones. After cryopreservation, CXCR3 expression dropped partially; most assays used fresh PBMCs.

CDR1 SNHLY and CDR2 FYNNEI come from the germline V gene. The CDR3 is 14 residues long. All CD8+ T cell subsets were sorted in triplicate at roughly 280,000 cells each. The source of this sequence is a human donor in good health. Some clones in this sample may be carry-over from other donors' samples. The sequenced sample was naive CXCR3+ CD8+ T cells from blood. Subset here: CD45RO-CCR7+CD27+CD95- naive CD8+ T cells expressing CXCR3 (TNR3+). V and J are TRBV2 and TRBJ2-7. Here the CDR3 reads CASSPGSSSYEQYF.